The following is a T cell receptor (beta chain) sequence with its context. This record belongs to a study of blood T cell repertoires in COVID-19. Study information: Samples of COVID-19 (acute and convalescent) were obtained from the United States, Italy and Spain.

All enrollees were about 18 to 89 years old and from approximately 24 US areas. Original processing notes: Reference gene primer amplification gave nucleated cell count estimates. Sequencing was performed with immunoSEQ multiplex PCR; in TCRdb, only in-frame clones are kept and a portion is missing. V and J calls and clone size are copied from that table; D and trimming were computed from the DNA. This sample yields approximately 440,000 clones, of which about nine tenths are seen a single time; roughly 0.72% belongs to the top ten. V lost 0 bases to trimming and J lost 4 bases, with 11 bases between them. The germline gives CDR1 SGHRS, CDR2 YFSETQ. CDR3 length: 15 residues.

This TCR derives from a woman aged 18-30 years who had recovered from COVID-19. J is TRBJ2-1 and V is TRBV5-1, with D maybe TRBD1 (6 bases). Sequencing was carried out using PBMCs or T cells enriched from blood (not recorded which). The CDR3, as DNA: TGCGCCAGCAGCTTGGGGGACACATCTTACAATGAGCAGTTCTTC. Translation: CASSLGDTSYNEQFF.